This T cell receptor beta chain was captured in a study of identical twins. Points from the study as a whole: Researchers caution that invariant MAIT and iNKT cells could partly confound zero-insertion analyses.

One entry per CDR3 protein, called by TCRdb with MiXCR from the 5' RACE reads. Of roughly 290,000 distinct CDR3 sequences in the sample, about 8.3% were seen once. This clonotype was found a few times. Its antigen is not known. The V and J ends lost 2 bases and 1 base respectively, with 18 bases between them. The CDR3 consists of 17 residues. Looked up from germline, CDR1 is SGHRS and CDR2 is YFSETQ. The data were also submitted as part of a second study, on yellow fever vaccine responses in identical twins.

This chain joins TRBV5-1 and TRBJ1-2, with D perhaps matching TRBD1 (6 bases). The sequenced material came from memory (CD45RO+) T cells sorted from blood. This TCR derives from a woman aged 18-29 years in good health. The DNA for the CDR3 is TGCGCCAGCAGCTTACAACTCGCCGGACAGATTAACTATGGCTACACCTTC. It codes for CASSLQLAGQINYGYTF.